These T cell receptor beta chains were read from a single sample in a study of early T cells in non-severe SARS-CoV-2 infection. A single record per CDR3 protein comes from TCRdb applying MiXCR to the 5' RACE reads. This table has over 35,000 distinct CDR3 sequences, about 6% appearing once. The source material was whole blood, sampled at baseline. Receptors were obtained from an adult who was a healthcare worker with PCR-confirmed SARS-CoV-2 infection or an uninfected control (not recorded which). CDR3s include the opening cysteine and the closing phenylalanine or tryptophan. The D gene is left open where the match is weak. Clone size, where shown, is once, few, many, or a class for clones that have expanded.

V gene,D gene,J gene,clone size,CDR3 protein,CDR3 DNA
TRBV30,NA,TRBJ1-6,many,CACRRKSLKSSYNSPLHF,TGTGCCTGTCGACGGAAGTCATTAAAAAGCTCCTATAATTCACCCCTCCACTTT
TRBV7-9,NA,TRBJ2-7,NA,CASSLTPSDYEQYF,TGTGCCAGCAGCTTAACACCGTCAGATTACGAGCAGTACTTC
TRBV5-5,NA,TRBJ2-3,NA,CASERQPPGTQYF,TGTGCCAGCGAGCGGCAGCCCCCGGGTACGCAGTATTTT
TRBV3-1,NA,TRBJ2-2,many,CASSQAPWRNTGELFF,TGTGCCAGCAGCCAAGCCCCCTGGCGGAACACCGGGGAGCTGTTTTTT
TRBV5-4,TRBD1,TRBJ1-2,NA,CASSPDRVGGYTF,TGTGCCAGCAGCCCCGACAGGGTCGGAGGCTACACCTTC
TRBV20-1,NA,TRBJ2-1,many,CSARGQGHEQFF,TGCAGTGCTAGAGGCCAGGGCCATGAGCAGTTCTTC
TRBV7-2,NA,TRBJ1-2,NA,CASSRSEYGYTF,TGTGCCAGCAGCCGGAGTGAATATGGCTACACCTTC
TRBV12-3/TRBV12-4,TRBD2,TRBJ2-1,NA,CASSQRLAGVNEQFF,TGTGCCAGCAGTCAAAGACTAGCGGGCGTCAATGAGCAGTTCTTC
TRBV15,NA,TRBJ1-1,NA,CATSKGGTEAFF,TGTGCCACCAGCAAGGGGGGGACTGAAGCTTTCTTT
TRBV20-1,NA,TRBJ1-5,many,CSATEGHQPQHF,TGCAGTGCTACGGAAGGTCATCAGCCCCAGCATTTT
TRBV7-2,NA,TRBJ2-5,few,CASSLEGQTQYF,TGTGCCAGCAGCTTAGAGGGGCAGACCCAGTACTTC
TRBV7-9,NA,TRBJ2-7,NA,CASSLSREATLYEQYF,TGTGCCAGCAGCTTATCGAGGGAGGCTACCCTCTACGAGCAGTACTTC
TRBV29-1,NA,TRBJ2-5,many,CSGRTSRTQYF,TGCAGCGGGAGGACCTCGCGGACCCAGTACTTC
TRBV2,NA,TRBJ1-2,few,CASERRTVSYGYTF,TGTGCCAGCGAACGGAGGACAGTGTCCTATGGCTACACCTTC
TRBV12-3/TRBV12-4,NA,TRBJ1-1,many,CASSWGPNTEAFF,TGTGCCAGCAGTTGGGGACCGAACACTGAAGCTTTCTTT
TRBV4-2,NA,TRBJ2-7,many,CASSQAQDRTSYEQYF,TGTGCCAGCAGCCAAGCTCAAGACCGAACGAGCTACGAGCAGTACTTC
TRBV3-1,NA,TRBJ2-6,many,CASSQDTSISGANVLTF,TGTGCCAGCAGCCAAGATACATCGATATCTGGGGCCAACGTCCTGACTTTC
TRBV20-1,TRBD1,TRBJ1-1,many,CSGGQAERGNTEAFF,TGCAGTGGGGGACAGGCCGAGCGGGGGAACACTGAAGCTTTCTTT
TRBV29-1,TRBD1,TRBJ2-1,NA,CSGSRGTYNEQFF,TGCAGCGGGTCCAGGGGGACCTACAATGAGCAGTTCTTC
TRBV5-4,NA,TRBJ2-3,many,CASISVGTDTQYF,TGTGCCAGCATATCAGTGGGGACAGATACGCAGTATTTT
TRBV5-1,NA,TRBJ2-7,many,CASRLHYEQYF,TGCGCCAGCAGACTTCACTACGAGCAGTACTTC
TRBV18,NA,TRBJ1-3,few,CASRKLESSGNTIYF,TGTGCCAGCAGAAAGCTGGAGAGCTCTGGAAACACCATATATTTT
TRBV12-3/TRBV12-4,NA,TRBJ2-3,many,CASRSYRVGDTQYF,TGTGCCAGCAGATCATACAGGGTCGGAGATACGCAGTATTTT
TRBV10-1,NA,TRBJ2-7,many,CASSRGGSYEQYF,TGCGCCAGCAGTCGAGGGGGCTCCTACGAGCAGTACTTC
TRBV12-3/TRBV12-4,TRBD2,TRBJ2-4,NA,CASSLVLSAGGDKNIQYF,TGTGCCAGCAGTTTAGTTCTGTCGGCGGGGGGTGACAAAAACATTCAGTACTTC
TRBV2,NA,TRBJ2-5,few,CASSDEETQYF,TGTGCCAGCAGTGACGAAGAGACCCAGTACTTC
TRBV6-2/TRBV6-3,NA,TRBJ2-7,few,CASSTTRSSYEQYF,TGTGCCAGCAGTACCACCAGGAGCTCCTACGAGCAGTACTTC
TRBV20-1,NA,TRBJ1-5,many,CSARAPIPRGPNQPQHF,TGCAGTGCTAGAGCCCCGATTCCGCGGGGGCCTAATCAGCCCCAGCATTTT
TRBV5-4,NA,TRBJ2-7,few,CASSLGGDDEQYF,TGTGCCAGCAGCTTGGGAGGGGACGACGAGCAGTACTTC
TRBV24-1,NA,TRBJ2-3,many,CATSDSTERTDTQYF,TGTGCCACCAGTGATTCGACAGAGCGCACAGATACGCAGTATTTT
TRBV12-3/TRBV12-4,NA,TRBJ1-6,many,CASSLKSGSSPLHF,TGTGCCAGCAGTTTAAAGTCAGGGAGTTCACCCCTCCACTTT
TRBV7-9,TRBD1,TRBJ1-1,few,CASSQGTDAFF,TGTGCCAGCAGCCAAGGGACAGACGCTTTCTTT
TRBV6-6,NA,TRBJ1-1,many,CASSYGGGMNTEAFF,TGTGCCAGCAGTTACGGGGGGGGGATGAACACTGAAGCTTTCTTT
TRBV7-9,TRBD1,TRBJ1-5,many,CASSPRDSLQPQHF,TGTGCCAGCAGCCCGCGGGACAGCCTTCAGCCCCAGCATTTT
TRBV6-2/TRBV6-3,NA,TRBJ1-2,NA,CASSYEGDYGYTF,TGTGCCAGCAGTTACGAAGGGGACTATGGCTACACCTTC
TRBV29-1,TRBD1,TRBJ1-2,few,CSVVGQGLSYGYTF,TGCAGCGTTGTCGGACAGGGACTATCCTATGGCTACACCTTC
TRBV30,NA,TRBJ2-1,NA,CAWNQLGVEQFF,TGTGCCTGGAACCAGCTGGGGGTAGAGCAGTTCTTC
TRBV28,TRBD1,TRBJ2-1,many,CASSSNRGSYNEQFF,TGTGCCAGCAGTTCCAACAGGGGATCCTACAATGAGCAGTTCTTC
TRBV20-1,NA,TRBJ2-7,NA,CSAPGTLPYEQYF,TGCAGTGCTCCCGGGACACTTCCCTACGAGCAGTACTTC
TRBV7-9,TRBD1,TRBJ1-2,NA,CASSSGTGGYYGYTF,TGTGCCAGCAGCTCTGGGACAGGGGGCTACTATGGCTACACCTTC
TRBV11-2,NA,TRBJ2-3,NA,CASSLGGLRMDTQYF,TGTGCCAGCAGCTTAGGGGGTCTCCGAATGGATACGCAGTATTTT
TRBV7-9,NA,TRBJ2-1,many,CASSSPRDASERSSYNEQFF,TGTGCCAGCAGCTCGCCCCGGGACGCGTCCGAGAGAAGCTCCTACAATGAGCAGTTCTTC
TRBV4-1,NA,TRBJ1-2,many,CASSQDRRRPNYGYTF,TGCGCCAGCAGCCAAGATAGGCGGCGGCCTAACTATGGCTACACCTTC
TRBV6-5,NA,TRBJ2-5,many,CASSRRLAGTGVQETQYF,TGTGCCAGCAGTAGGAGGTTAGCGGGGACAGGCGTACAAGAGACCCAGTACTTC
TRBV7-2,TRBD2,TRBJ2-3,few,CASSLTSGGAGDTQYF,TGTGCCAGCAGCTTAACTAGCGGGGGGGCAGGGGATACGCAGTATTTT
TRBV5-4,NA,TRBJ2-7,few,CASSLGGGTGPYEQYF,TGTGCCAGCAGCTTGGGCGGGGGGACAGGTCCCTACGAGCAGTACTTC
TRBV4-3,NA,TRBJ2-1,many,CASSQLGRNNEQFF,TGCGCCAGCAGCCAATTGGGACGGAACAATGAGCAGTTCTTC
TRBV27,TRBD2,TRBJ2-3,many,CASSPPGLAITDTQYF,TGTGCCAGCAGTCCCCCGGGACTAGCGATCACAGATACGCAGTATTTT
TRBV7-2,NA,TRBJ2-2,many,CASSLGLPNTGELFF,TGTGCCAGCAGCTTAGGTCTCCCGAACACCGGGGAGCTGTTTTTT
TRBV19,NA,TRBJ2-1,NA,CASSIGRNEQFF,TGTGCCAGTAGTATAGGGAGGAATGAGCAGTTCTTC
TRBV15,NA,TRBJ2-7,NA,CATSRDAARDEQYF,TGTGCCACCAGCAGAGATGCCGCCAGGGACGAGCAGTACTTC
TRBV10-1,NA,TRBJ2-7,many,CASNLSYEQYF,TGCGCCAGCAACTTATCCTACGAGCAGTACTTC